This T cell receptor (beta chain) came from a study of cytomegalovirus exposure and HLA in healthy donors. V lost 6 bases, J lost 0 bases, and 11 bases lay in between. The CDR3 spans 14 residues. CDR1 and CDR2 from the germline V gene are SGHAT and FQNNGV. PCR was performed using 60 Vbeta and 13 Jbeta primers. The protocol was immunoSEQ multiplex PCR, while the TCRdb copy is restricted to in-frame clones and leaves out a portion. The table has over 90,000 clones, 63% seen once. The chain employs TRBV11-2 and TRBJ1-1, with D hard to call. Sequencing used PBMCs. This TCR came from a human donor in good health. The CDR3 sequence: CASSPSLMNTEAFF. The CDR3 nucleotides read TGTGCCAGCAGTCCTAGCCTTATGAACACTGAAGCTTTCTTT.